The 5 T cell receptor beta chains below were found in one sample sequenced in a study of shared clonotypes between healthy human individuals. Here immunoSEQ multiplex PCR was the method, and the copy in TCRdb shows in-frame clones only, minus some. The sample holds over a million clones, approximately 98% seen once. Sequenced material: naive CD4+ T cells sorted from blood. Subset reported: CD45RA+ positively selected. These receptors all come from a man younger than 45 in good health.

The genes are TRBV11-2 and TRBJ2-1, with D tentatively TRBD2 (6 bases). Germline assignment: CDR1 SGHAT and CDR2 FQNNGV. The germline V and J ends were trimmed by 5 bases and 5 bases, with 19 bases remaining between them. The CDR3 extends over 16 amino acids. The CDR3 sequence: CASSPQWVAANNEQFF. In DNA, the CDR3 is TGTGCCAGCAGCCCCCAATGGGTAGCGGCGAACAATGAGCAGTTCTTC.

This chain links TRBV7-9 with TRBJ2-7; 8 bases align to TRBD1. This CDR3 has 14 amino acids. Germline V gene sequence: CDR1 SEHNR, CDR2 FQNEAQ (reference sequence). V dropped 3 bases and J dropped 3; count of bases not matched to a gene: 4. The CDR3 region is CASSLGQALYEQYF. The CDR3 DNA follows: TGTGCCAGCAGCTTGGGACAGGCCCTCTACGAGCAGTACTTC. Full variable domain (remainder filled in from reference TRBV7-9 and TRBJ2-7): DTGVSQNPRHKITKRGQNVTFRCDPISEHNRLYWYRQTLGQGPEFLTYFQNEAQLEKSRLLSDRFSAERPKGSFSTLEIQRTEQGDSAMYLCASSLGQALYEQYFGPGTRLTVT.

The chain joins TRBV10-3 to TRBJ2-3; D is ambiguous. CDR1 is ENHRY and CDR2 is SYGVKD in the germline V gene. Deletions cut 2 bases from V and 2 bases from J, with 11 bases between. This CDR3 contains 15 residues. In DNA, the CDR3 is TGTGCCATCAGTGAGGGCGGAAAGTTCACAGATACGCAGTATTTT. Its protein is CAISEGGKFTDTQYF.

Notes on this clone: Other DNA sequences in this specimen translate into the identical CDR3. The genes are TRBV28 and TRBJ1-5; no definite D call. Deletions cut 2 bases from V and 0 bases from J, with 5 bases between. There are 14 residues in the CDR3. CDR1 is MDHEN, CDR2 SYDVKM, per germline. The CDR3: CASSLDNSNQPQHF. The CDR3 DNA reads TGTGCCAGCAGTTTAGACAATAGCAATCAGCCCCAGCATTTT.

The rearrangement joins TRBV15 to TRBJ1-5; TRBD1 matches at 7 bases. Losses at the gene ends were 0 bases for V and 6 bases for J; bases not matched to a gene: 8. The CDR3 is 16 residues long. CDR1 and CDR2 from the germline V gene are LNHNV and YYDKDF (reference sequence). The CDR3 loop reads CATSRESTPGGQPQHF. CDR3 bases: TGTGCCACCAGCAGAGAAAGCACCCCAGGGGGTCAGCCCCAGCATTTT.